Each of the 25 T cell receptor beta chains below was sequenced from the same sample in a study of T-cell reconstitution after alpha-beta-depleted transplantation in children. For TCRbeta, the library was prepared with unique molecular identifiers. In TCRdb, the PCR reads were re-called with MiXCR into one record per CDR3 protein. The sample consists of 300,000 to 400,000 distinct CDR3 sequences, around 15% of them appearing once. The sequenced sample was PBMCs, mostly from graft donor cells, obtained 360 days after TCRalphabeta/CD19-depleted stem cell transplant. Receptor source: a male patient between 2 and 9 years old who had a stem cell transplant for acute lymphoblastic leukemia, so the T cells may come from the graft donor.

This clonotype was seen many times. V gene TRBV4-3 combines with J gene TRBJ2-1; D uncertain. The CDR3 extends over 15 amino acids. The V gene's germline CDR1 is LGHNA and CDR2 YSLEER. Between the trimmed V and J ends, which lost 0 bases and 4 bases, there was a span of 10 bases. CDR3 protein: CASSQDGLRYNEQFF. The CDR3 DNA is TGCGCCAGCAGCCAAGATGGGTTGAGGTACAATGAGCAGTTCTTC.

The chain employs TRBV6-1 and TRBJ2-3; D not resolved. Germline values: CDR1 MNHNS, CDR2 SASEGT. Trimming removed 6 bases from V and 3 bases from J, with 22 bases in between. The CDR3 consists of 17 residues. The DNA for the CDR3 is TGTGCCAGCAGCTCCGAAACGACTTACCCCGATACAGATACGCAGTATTTT. It encodes CASSSETTYPDTDTQYF.

The chain joins TRBV24-1 to TRBJ2-1; 8 bases agree with TRBD2. This CDR3 spans 16 amino acids. V trimming: 5 bases; J trimming: 3 bases; junction bases outside the gene matches: 8. Per germline, CDR1 KGHDR and CDR2 SFDVKD. CDR3 sequence (DNA): TGTGCCACCAGTGGCGCGGGCGGGAGGATCTACAATGAGCAGTTCTTC. It translates to CATSGAGGRIYNEQFF.

V usage is TRBV15 and J usage is TRBJ2-7; the match to TRBD2 covers 12 bases. The germline V gene encodes CDR1 LNHNV and CDR2 YYDKDF (reference sequence). With V trimmed by 5 bases and J by 4 bases, 6 bases remained unmatched. The CDR3 is 15 residues long. The DNA for the CDR3 is TGTGCCACCAGCTTTGGACTAGCGGGACCTTACGAGCAGTACTTC. Amino acids: CATSFGLAGPYEQYF. Using reference TRBV15 and TRBJ2-7 for the parts outside the CDR3, the full variable domain is DAMVIQNPRYQVTQFGKPVTLSCSQTLNHNVMYWYQQKSSQAPKLLFHYYDKDFNNEADTPDNFQSRRPNTSFCFLDIRSPGLGDTAMYLCATSFGLAGPYEQYFGPGTRLTVT.

This sequence joins TRBV28 and TRBJ1-4; D not certain. V was pared by 8 bases and J by 5 bases, with 30 bases between. The CDR3 covers 19 residues. Germline V lookup: CDR1 MDHEN, CDR2 SYDVKM. The CDR3 protein is CASSPLIPGRGSVNEKLFF. The CDR3 coding sequence is TGTGCCAGCTCCCCTTTAATCCCTGGACGAGGCAGCGTGAATGAAAAACTGTTTTTT.

The J gene is TRBJ2-7, the V gene TRBV27; possible D gene TRBD1, 6 bases. The CDR3 spans 14 residues. With 3 bases removed from V and 4 bases from J, the gap between germline ends came to 13 bases. Germline V gives CDR1 MNHEY, CDR2 SMNVEV (reference sequence). The CDR3 nucleotides are TGTGCCAGCAGTTTTTCGACAGGAGTTTACGAGCAGTACTTC. Protein: CASSFSTGVYEQYF.

This chain connects TRBV9 to TRBJ2-3, with a tentative D call TRBD2 (5 bases). The ends were cut back, 3 bases at V and 4 bases at J, with 12 bases in the middle. Germline CDR1 is SGDLS and CDR2 is YYNGEE. The length of the CDR3 is 14 residues. In DNA form, the CDR3 reads TGTGCCAGCAGCGAGTCCCTCGGGGCAGATACGCAGTATTTT. This codes for CASSESLGADTQYF.

This clonotype has a handful of counts. This rearrangement joins TRBV19 to TRBJ2-2; D unclear. This CDR3 is built from 15 residues. Germline V lookup: CDR1 LNHDA, CDR2 SQIVND (reference sequence). V lost 7 bases and J 5 bases, leaving 17 bases between the germline ends. This CDR3 reads CASTPNPNWTGELFF. Here the CDR3 DNA reads TGTGCCAGTACCCCGAACCCTAATTGGACCGGGGAGCTGTTTTTT.

This chain joins TRBV5-1 and TRBJ1-1, with D possibly matching TRBD1 (5 bases). V dropped 4 bases and J dropped 4 bases, with 14 bases sitting between them. Germline assignment: CDR1 SGHRS and CDR2 YFSETQ. This CDR3 contains 14 residues. CDR3 sequence (DNA): TGCGCCAGCAGCAGTAGCCAGGGTCCCACTGAAGCTTTCTTT. This sequence encodes CASSSSQGPTEAFF. The whole variable domain, remainder taken from reference TRBV5-1 and TRBJ1-1, is KAGVTQTPRYLIKTRGQQVTLSCSPISGHRSVSWYQQTPGQGLQFLFEYFSETQRNKGNFPGRFSGRQFSNSRSEMNVSTLELGDSALYLCASSSSQGPTEAFFGQGTRLTVV.

The V and J genes are TRBV6-1 and TRBJ1-1, with a weak D call TRBD1 (5 bases). Germline-derived CDR1 and CDR2 are MNHNS and SASEGT. V dropped 4 bases and J dropped 5 bases, with 5 bases sitting between them. This CDR3 contains 11 residues. CDR3 in amino acids: CASSGGTEAFF. In nucleotides, the CDR3 is TGTGCCAGCAGTGGGGGGACTGAAGCTTTCTTT.

This clonotype was seen more than once but under ten times. The chain recombines TRBV5-1 with TRBJ1-1; 11 nucleotides agree with TRBD1. The germline CDR1 and CDR2 sequences are SGHRS and YFSETQ. V was pared by 4 bases and J by 5 bases, with 10 bases of the junction left unmatched. CDR3 size: 16 residues. This CDR3 reads CASSRGTGGPGTEAFF. The DNA for the CDR3 is TGCGCCAGCAGCCGGGGGACAGGGGGTCCGGGGACTGAAGCTTTCTTT.

J is TRBJ2-3 and V is TRBV29-1; D uncertain. Germline assignment: CDR1 SQVTM and CDR2 ANQGSEA. This CDR3 comprises 13 residues. Trimming pared 8 bases from V and 5 bases from J, leaving 17 bases between. The CDR3 DNA reads as TGCAGCTTCCGACCAAGATCCGGAGATACGCAGTATTTT. Its translation: CSFRPRSGDTQYF.

The genes are TRBV5-1 and TRBJ2-7, with D maybe TRBD1 (6 bases). V was trimmed by 4 bases and J by 3 bases, leaving 17 bases between them. This CDR3 contains 15 residues. Germline CDR1 is SGHRS and CDR2 is YFSETQ. The CDR3 region has the DNA TGCGCCAGCAGCCTGGACCCGGGACATGTCTACGAGCAGTACTTC. Its protein product is CASSLDPGHVYEQYF.

This clonotype was counted only a few times. CDR3 protein: CASSLVLFDRGQRSYNEQFF. CDR3 DNA sequence: TGTGCCAGCAGTTTAGTCCTCTTCGACAGGGGCCAACGCTCCTACAATGAGCAGTTCTTC. The V and J genes are TRBV12-3 or TRBV12-4 and TRBJ2-1; 8 bases agree with TRBD1. V lost 1 base to trimming and J lost 0 bases; unmatched junction nucleotides: 14. This CDR3 comprises 20 residues.

This chain joins TRBV27 and TRBJ2-7; 10 bases fit TRBD2. The CDR3 totals 14 residues. V trimming: 6 bases; J trimming: 2 bases; junction bases outside the gene matches: 4. Germline V CDR1 and CDR2: MNHEY, SMNVEV (reference sequence). The CDR3 nucleotides read TGTGCCAGCAGGCTAACTAGCGGGACCTACGAGCAGTACTTC. Translation gives CASRLTSGTYEQYF.

The chain has TRBV4-3 and TRBJ2-4; D not resolved. Trimming shortened V by 0 bases and J by 1 base, and 10 bases separated the two germline ends. From germline, CDR1 is LGHNA and CDR2 YSLEER. This CDR3 spans 16 amino acids. The CDR3 DNA sequence: TGCGCCAGCAGCCAAGATTATCGGGTGGCCAAAAACATTCAGTACTTC. It is translated as CASSQDYRVAKNIQYF.

This chain links TRBV12-3 or TRBV12-4 with TRBJ2-1, with 13 bases lining up with TRBD2. The CDR3 runs 18 residues. The V segment lost 5 bases and the J segment 2 bases; nucleotides outside the gene matches: 9. The CDR3 region has the DNA TGTGCCAGCAGTGGTGGACTAGCGGGAGCTCCTACCTACAATGAGCAGTTCTTC. Protein: CASSGGLAGAPTYNEQFF.

This clonotype occurred a few times. Because it lacks the conserved phenylalanine or tryptophan at the end, this CDR3 is likely a read error. Because the CDR3's place on the DNA is in doubt, the DNA is left out and the CDR3 is given as listed by TCRdb. The rearrangement uses TRBV21-1 and TRBJ2-7; the table names TRBD2, a call not compared with the DNA. TRBV21-1 is described as a pseudogene. The CDR3 is 9 residues long, ends included. The CDR3 sequence is CASSVTGEQ.

This clonotype was counted many times. The rearrangement uses TRBV29-1 and TRBJ2-5; D perhaps matches TRBD2 (5 bases). The CDR3 is 13 residues long. V lost 7 bases to trimming and J lost 3 bases, with 15 bases between them. CDR1 and CDR2 (germline): SQVTM, ANQGSEA. The chain's CDR3 is CSASLTGEETQYF. The CDR3 DNA reads TGCAGCGCTTCCCTAACCGGGGAAGAGACCCAGTACTTC.

CDR3 in DNA: TGTGCCTGGAGTGACCTAGACAATGAGCAGTTCTTC. Residues: CAWSDLDNEQFF. This sequence joins TRBV30 and TRBJ2-1; no reliable D call. The CDR3 contains 12 residues. Looked up from germline, CDR1 is GTSNPN and CDR2 is SVGIG (reference sequence). V was trimmed by 1 base and J by 5 bases, leaving 6 bases between them. Full variable domain (rest looked up from reference TRBV30 and TRBJ2-1): SQTIHQWPATLVQPVGSPLSLECTVEGTSNPNLYWYRQAAGRGLQLLFYSVGIGQISSEVPQNLSASRPQDRQFILSSKKLLLSDSGFYLCAWSDLDNEQFFGPGTRLTVL.

The table lists this clonotype with a few counts. The CDR3 loop reads CASSQDLQLAGAGNEQFF. The CDR3 coding sequence is TGCGCCAGCAGCCAAGATCTCCAACTAGCGGGAGCCGGCAATGAGCAGTTCTTC. The chain is built from TRBV4-3 and TRBJ2-1, with 11 bases identical to TRBD2. Germline CDR1 reads LGHNA; CDR2 reads YSLEER. CDR3 size: 18 residues. The V gene end was trimmed by 0 bases and the J gene end by 6 bases; junction bases not matched to a gene: 10.

This clonotype was counted only a few times. The V and J genes are TRBV6-2 or TRBV6-3 and TRBJ1-1, with TRBD1 identical over 7 bases. V lost 5 bases to trimming and J lost 4 bases; unmatched junction nucleotides: 7. This CDR3 contains 14 residues. Germline V gives CDR1 MNHEY, CDR2 SVGEGT. The CDR3 loop reads CASSRQGRSTEAFF. In nucleotides, the CDR3 is TGTGCCAGCAGTAGACAGGGAAGGAGCACTGAAGCTTTCTTT.

This chain uses TRBV10-2 with TRBJ2-5; 9 nucleotides line up with TRBD2. The trim removed 7 bases at V and 4 bases at J, leaving 13 bases unmatched. This CDR3 region has 16 residues. CDR1 is WSHSY and CDR2 is SAAADI in the germline V gene. The CDR3 reads CASNGPVAGAPETQYF. The CDR3 coding sequence is TGCGCCAGCAACGGTCCGGTAGCGGGAGCCCCAGAGACCCAGTACTTC.

This clonotype has a count of ten or more. V gene TRBV4-2 combines with J gene TRBJ2-1, with D unresolved. The CDR3 has 13 amino acids. V lost 1 base and J 2 bases, leaving 3 bases between the germline ends. CDR1 is LGHNA, CDR2 YNFKEQ, per germline. The CDR3 sequence is CASSQAPYNEQFF. DNA for the CDR3: TGTGCCAGCAGCCAAGCTCCCTACAATGAGCAGTTCTTC.

This clonotype was observed a single time. The chain links TRBV30 to TRBJ2-7, with D unclear. This CDR3 has 12 amino acids. The germline V and J ends were trimmed by 4 bases and 6 bases, with 13 bases remaining between them. From germline, CDR1 is GTSNPN and CDR2 SVGIG (reference sequence). DNA for the CDR3: TGTGCCTGGACCGTTTCGGCTCTCGAGCAGTACTTC. Protein: CAWTVSALEQYF.